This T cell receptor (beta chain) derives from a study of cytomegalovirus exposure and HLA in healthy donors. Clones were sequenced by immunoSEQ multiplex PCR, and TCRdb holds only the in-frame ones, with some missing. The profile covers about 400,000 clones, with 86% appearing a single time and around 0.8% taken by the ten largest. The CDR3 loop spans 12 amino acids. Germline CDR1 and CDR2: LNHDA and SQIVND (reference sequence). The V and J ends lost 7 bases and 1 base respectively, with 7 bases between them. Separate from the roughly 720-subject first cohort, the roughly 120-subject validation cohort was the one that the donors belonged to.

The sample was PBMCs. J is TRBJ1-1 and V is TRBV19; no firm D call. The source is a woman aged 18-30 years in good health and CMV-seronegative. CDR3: CASTRGNTEAFF. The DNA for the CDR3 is TGTGCCAGTACGAGAGGGAACACTGAAGCTTTCTTT.